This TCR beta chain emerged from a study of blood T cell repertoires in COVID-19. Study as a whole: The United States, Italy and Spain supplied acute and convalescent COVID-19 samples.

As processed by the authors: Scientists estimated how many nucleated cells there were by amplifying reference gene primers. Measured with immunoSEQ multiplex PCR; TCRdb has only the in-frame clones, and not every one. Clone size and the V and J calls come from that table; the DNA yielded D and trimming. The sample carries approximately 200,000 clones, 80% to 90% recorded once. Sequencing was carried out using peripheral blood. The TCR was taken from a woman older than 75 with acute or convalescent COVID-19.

The CDR3 reads CASSLAGRGYPNEQYF. The CDR3 DNA reads TGTGCCAGCAGCTTGGCTGGTAGAGGTTATCCCAACGAGCAGTACTTC. The V call is TRBV5-5, the J call TRBJ2-7; D is ambiguous. Germline-derived CDR1 and CDR2 are SGHKS and YYEKEE (reference sequence). CDR3 size: 16 residues. Trimming cost V 0 bases and J 5 bases, with 18 bases left between them.